The 19 T cell receptor beta chains listed next were all sequenced from one sample in a study of blood T cell repertoires in COVID-19. Measured with immunoSEQ multiplex PCR; TCRdb has only the in-frame clones, and not every one. The top ten clones hold roughly 12% of a sample with about 240,000 clones, roughly four fifths of them seen once. Sequenced sample: peripheral blood. The receptors were sampled from a woman aged 60-70 years with active or convalescent COVID-19.

The chain recombines TRBV10-3 with TRBJ1-1; weak D call: TRBD1 (6 bases). There are 12 residues in the CDR3. The V and J ends lost 6 bases and 7 bases respectively, with 12 bases between them. Per the germline V gene, CDR1 is ENHRY and CDR2 is SYGVKD. The CDR3, as DNA: TGTGCCATCAGAACCGGACAGCTTGAAGCTTTCTTT. This encodes CAIRTGQLEAFF.

The chain couples TRBV19 to TRBJ1-2; the D gene is possibly TRBD1 (5 bases). V was cut by 1 base and J by 4 bases, with 10 bases left in between. CDR1 and CDR2 (germline): LNHDA, SQIVND (reference sequence). The CDR3 runs 14 residues. CDR3 residues: CASSIGQGTYGYTF. For the CDR3, the DNA is TGTGCCAGTAGTATAGGCCAGGGAACCTATGGCTACACCTTC.

The rearrangement joins TRBV6-1 to TRBJ2-7; TRBD1 matches at 9 bases. The CDR3 has 15 amino acids. Germline loops: CDR1 MNHNS, CDR2 SASEGT. V trimming: 2 bases; J trimming: 5 bases; junction bases outside the gene matches: 7. DNA for the CDR3: TGTGCCAGCAGTGAACTTCCGGACAGGGGTCACGAGCAGTACTTC. As protein: CASSELPDRGHEQYF.

The chain recombines TRBV18 with TRBJ1-2, with D unclear. Germline loops: CDR1 KGHSH, CDR2 LQKENI. With 3 bases removed from V and 6 bases from J, the gap between germline ends came to 11 bases. This CDR3 contains 13 residues. CDR3 sequence: CASSPRELDGYTF. CDR3 nucleotide sequence: TGTGCCAGCTCACCGCGGGAATTGGATGGCTACACCTTC.

J is TRBJ2-7 and V is TRBV3-1 (or the pseudogene TRBV3-2); 12 bases map to TRBD1. After removal of 0 bases from V and 10 bases from J, the junction contained 7 bases not matched to a gene. CDR1 and CDR2 (germline): LGHDT, YNNKEL (reference sequence). The CDR3 is made up of 15 amino acids. Here the CDR3 DNA reads TGTGCCAGCAGCCAAGAGGGGACAGGGGGCTTGGAACAGTACTTC. The encoded protein is CASSQEGTGGLEQYF.

This clone was detected ten times or more. The chain has TRBV4-3 and TRBJ2-3; 11 nucleotides agree with TRBD2. Germline V CDR1 and CDR2: LGHNA, YSLEER. J lost 6 bases, V lost 1 base, and 9 bases had no gene match. The CDR3 runs to 17 residues. CDR3 sequence reads: CASSQVWASGGYDTQYF. In DNA, the CDR3 is TGCGCCAGCAGCCAAGTTTGGGCTAGCGGGGGGTATGATACGCAGTATTTT.

In nucleotides, the CDR3 is TGTGCCAGCAGTTACTCGACGGTAACGGCAGGCCGCTATGGCTACACCTTC. Translated, it gives CASSYSTVTAGRYGYTF. The rearrangement joins TRBV6-2 or TRBV6-3 to TRBJ1-2; D unclear. Trimming took 0 bases from V and 4 from J, leaving 18 bases between them. CDR3 length: 17 amino acids. Germline V gives CDR1 MNHEY, CDR2 SVGEGT.

The CDR3 bases are TGTGCCAGCACCCAGACAGGCGCCAATGAAAAACTGTTTTTT. This sequence encodes CASTQTGANEKLFF. The rearrangement uses TRBV7-9 and TRBJ1-4; perhaps TRBD1 as D (6 bases). Germline CDR1 and CDR2: SEHNR and FQNEAQ (reference sequence). V was trimmed by 7 bases and J by 5 bases, leaving 14 bases between them. The CDR3 loop spans 14 amino acids.

The chain links TRBV18 to TRBJ1-5; tentatively, D is TRBD1 (5 bases). CDR3 length: 14 amino acids. V was pared by 6 bases and J by 2 bases, with 11 bases between. CDR1 and CDR2 from the germline V gene are KGHSH and LQKENI. The CDR3 sequence is CASSEGGGNQPQHF. CDR3 nucleotide sequence: TGTGCCAGCTCTGAGGGAGGGGGCAATCAGCCCCAGCATTTT.

A word on this clone: This same CDR3 is encoded by further DNA sequences in the sample. V and J are TRBV7-9 and TRBJ1-1, with TRBD1 identical over 9 bases. Trimming at V came to 5 bases and at J to 2 bases, leaving 6 bases not matched to a gene. Germline V CDR1 and CDR2: SEHNR, FQNEAQ (reference sequence). The CDR3 has 15 amino acids. The DNA of the CDR3 is TGTGCCAGCAGCCCGGGGGACAGGGAAAACACTGAAGCTTTCTTT. Its protein is CASSPGDRENTEAFF.

The V and J genes are TRBV10-3 and TRBJ2-7; 7 bases are a match to TRBD2. Germline V gives CDR1 ENHRY, CDR2 SYGVKD. V lost 6 bases and J lost 0; bases outside the gene matches: 5. CDR3 length: 14 residues. Here the CDR3 DNA reads TGTGCCATCAGCGGGACTATCCTCTCCTACGAGCAGTACTTC. Protein product: CAISGTILSYEQYF.

With respect to this clone: The junction departs from germline at one end; a sequencing error may be responsible. The chain uses TRBV30 and TRBJ2-1, with 10 bases identical to TRBD2. The CDR3 contains 15 residues. Germline V gives CDR1 GTSNPN, CDR2 SVGIG (reference sequence). CDR3 sequence: CAWSPLAGRYSEQFF. In DNA, the CDR3 is TGTGCCTGGAGTCCACTAGCGGGGCGTTACAGTGAGCAGTTCTTC. Full variable domain (rest looked up from reference TRBV30 and TRBJ2-1): SQTIHQWPATLVQPVGSPLSLECTVEGTSNPNLYWYRQAAGRGLQLLFYSVGIGQISSEVPQNLSASRPQDRQFILSSKKLLLSDSGFYLCAWSPLAGRYSEQFFGPGTRLTVL.

This chain joins TRBV27 and TRBJ1-2; 8 bases are a match to TRBD1. The V gene's germline CDR1 is MNHEY and CDR2 SMNVEV (reference sequence). The CDR3 has 16 amino acids. The V and J ends lost 5 bases and 3 bases, in that order; junction bases with no gene match: 11. CDR3 bases: TGTGCCAGCAGTCTAACCGGACAGGGTGGGTACTATGGCTACACCTTC. It specifies CASSLTGQGGYYGYTF.

V and J are TRBV11-3 and TRBJ2-5; D not certain. Germline values: CDR1 SGHNT, CDR2 YENEEA. V shed 5 bases and J shed 3 bases, with 19 bases lying between them. The length of the CDR3 is 16 residues. CDR3 sequence: CASSVSPPQAKETQYF. DNA for the CDR3: TGTGCCAGCAGCGTTAGTCCTCCTCAGGCCAAAGAGACCCAGTACTTC.

The chain couples TRBV2 to TRBJ1-5; D unresolved. The CDR3 runs 13 residues. V dropped 4 bases and J dropped 0 bases, with 4 bases sitting between them. Germline CDR1 reads SNHLY; CDR2 reads FYNNEI. CDR3: CASSGHSNQPQHF. CDR3 nucleotide sequence: TGTGCCAGCAGTGGACATAGCAATCAGCCCCAGCATTTT.

The gene calls are TRBV5-6 and TRBJ1-6, with 7 bases fitting TRBD1. The germline CDR1 and CDR2 sequences are SGHDT and YYEEEE. CDR3 length: 16 residues. Unmatched junction bases numbered 10, after V lost 1 base and J lost 9 bases. The CDR3 here is CASSLSGRGSGSPLHF. The CDR3, as DNA: TGTGCCAGCAGCTTGTCGGGCAGGGGGTCCGGTTCACCCCTCCACTTT. The whole variable domain, remainder taken from reference TRBV5-6 and TRBJ1-6, is DAGVTQSPTHLIKTRGQQVTLRCSPKSGHDTVSWYQQALGQGPQFIFQYYEEEERQRGNFPDRFSGHQFPNYSSELNVNALLLGDSALYLCASSLSGRGSGSPLHFGNGTRLTVT.

This chain links TRBV19 with TRBJ1-1; 8 nucleotides line up with TRBD1. The V and J ends lost 2 bases and 5 bases, in that order; junction bases with no gene match: 4. The CDR3 consists of 14 residues. Germline CDR1 and CDR2: LNHDA and SQIVND (reference sequence). The CDR3 protein is CASSIQGAGTEAFF. The CDR3 nucleotides are TGTGCCAGTAGTATACAGGGGGCGGGTACTGAAGCTTTCTTT. The full variable domain, its missing parts supplied by reference TRBV19 and TRBJ1-1, is DGGITQSPKYLFRKEGQNVTLSCEQNLNHDAMYWYRQDPGQGLRLIYYSQIVNDFQKGDIAEGYSVSREKKESFPLTVTSAQKNPTAFYLCASSIQGAGTEAFFGQGTRLTVV.

The J gene is TRBJ1-3, the V gene TRBV30; 8 bases map to TRBD1. Per germline, CDR1 GTSNPN and CDR2 SVGIG (reference sequence). There are 13 residues in the CDR3. After removal of 4 bases from V and 7 bases from J, the junction contained 6 bases not matched to a gene. The DNA of the CDR3 is TGTGCCTGGACTCAGGGGGCTTGGAACACCATATATTTT. As protein: CAWTQGAWNTIYF.

J is TRBJ1-1 and V is TRBV3-1 (or the pseudogene TRBV3-2); perhaps TRBD1 as D (5 bases). CDR1 and CDR2 (germline): LGHDT, YNNKEL (reference sequence). The CDR3 is 14 amino acids. The V end lost 1 base, the J end lost 0 bases, and 6 bases lay between the germline ends. This CDR3 is CASSQAGLNTEAFF. The DNA of the CDR3 is TGTGCCAGCAGCCAAGCAGGGTTGAACACTGAAGCTTTCTTT.